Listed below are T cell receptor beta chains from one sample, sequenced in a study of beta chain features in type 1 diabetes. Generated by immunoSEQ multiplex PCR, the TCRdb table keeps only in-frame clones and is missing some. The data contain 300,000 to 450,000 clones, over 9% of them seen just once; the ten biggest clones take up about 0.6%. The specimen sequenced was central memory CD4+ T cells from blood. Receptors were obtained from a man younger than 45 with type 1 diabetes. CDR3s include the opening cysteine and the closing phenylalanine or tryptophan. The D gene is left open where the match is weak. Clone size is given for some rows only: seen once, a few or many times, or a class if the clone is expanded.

cdr3_nt: TGCGCCAGCAGCCAGATTCAGGGCGGAGAGCAGTTCTTC; cdr3_aa: CASSQIQGGEQFF; d_call: NA; clone_size: few; v_call: TRBV7-2; j_call: TRBJ2-1
cdr3_nt: TGTGCCAGCAGTGGACGAGGAAACACCATATATTTT; cdr3_aa: CASSGRGNTIYF; d_call: NA; clone_size: few; v_call: TRBV6-1; j_call: TRBJ1-3
cdr3_nt: TGTGCCAGCAGCCCCTCCAGGACTAATGAAAAACTGTTTTTT; cdr3_aa: CASSPSRTNEKLFF; d_call: NA; clone_size: few; v_call: TRBV7-9; j_call: TRBJ1-4
cdr3_nt: TGTGCCAGCAGAGGTATGGTGGAAGCTAGCGGGGGTCTCAATGAGCAGTTCTTC; cdr3_aa: CASRGMVEASGGLNEQFF; d_call: TRBD2; clone_size: NA; v_call: TRBV27; j_call: TRBJ2-1
cdr3_nt: TGTGCCAGTAGTCGGACTAGCGGGAGGGTGGAGACCGGGGAGCTGTTTTTT; cdr3_aa: CASSRTSGRVETGELFF; d_call: TRBD2; clone_size: few; v_call: TRBV19; j_call: TRBJ2-2
cdr3_nt: TGTGCCAGCAGCCCTCGGAGCGACACTGAAGCTTTCTTT; cdr3_aa: CASSPRSDTEAFF; d_call: NA; clone_size: NA; v_call: TRBV6-4; j_call: TRBJ1-1
cdr3_nt: TGTGCCAGCAGCCCCATCGACACCCCCGGGACAGTCAATCAGCCCCAGCATTTT; cdr3_aa: CASSPIDTPGTVNQPQHF; d_call: TRBD1; clone_size: few; v_call: TRBV5-4; j_call: TRBJ1-5
cdr3_nt: TGTGCCAGCAGAAGTCTAGGAGGTACCAATGAGCAGTTCTTC; cdr3_aa: CASRSLGGTNEQFF; d_call: NA; clone_size: many; v_call: TRBV2; j_call: TRBJ2-1
cdr3_nt: TGTGCCTGGAGTCTTCTCATTGACAGGAGATTC; cdr3_aa: CAWSLLIDRRF; d_call: NA; clone_size: few; v_call: TRBV30; j_call: TRBJ1-2
cdr3_nt: TGTGCCAGCAGCGTAGGCCGAGGGCAGTATGGCTACACCTTC; cdr3_aa: CASSVGRGQYGYTF; d_call: NA; clone_size: few; v_call: TRBV9; j_call: TRBJ1-2
cdr3_nt: TGTGCCAGCAGCTTAGCGGGGGACAGCCTTTACAATGAGCAGTTCTTC; cdr3_aa: CASSLAGDSLYNEQFF; d_call: NA; clone_size: NA; v_call: TRBV11-2; j_call: TRBJ2-1
cdr3_nt: TGTGCCAGCTCACCGCCTTTGGGACAGGGGAGCATTCAGTACTTC; cdr3_aa: CASSPPLGQGSIQYF; d_call: TRBD1; clone_size: NA; v_call: TRBV18; j_call: TRBJ2-4
cdr3_nt: TGCGCCAGCAGCTTAGGGACAGGGGGAATACCGGGATCCAATGAGCAGTTCTTC; cdr3_aa: CASSLGTGGIPGSNEQFF; d_call: TRBD1; clone_size: NA; v_call: TRBV5-1; j_call: TRBJ2-1
cdr3_nt: TGTGCCAGCAGTGACCAGCCAGTGAACACTGAAGCTTTCTTT; cdr3_aa: CASSDQPVNTEAFF; d_call: NA; clone_size: NA; v_call: TRBV6-1; j_call: TRBJ1-1
cdr3_nt: TGTGCCAGCAGCTCCTCTCCCCCGGGGATGTGGGATACGCAGTATTTT; cdr3_aa: CASSSSPPGMWDTQYF; d_call: NA; clone_size: NA; v_call: TRBV5-4; j_call: TRBJ2-3
cdr3_nt: TGTGCCAGTAGGACCGGACACTCTAAGGCTGGCTACACCTTC; cdr3_aa: CASRTGHSKAGYTF; d_call: NA; clone_size: many; v_call: TRBV19; j_call: TRBJ1-2
cdr3_nt: TGCGCCAGCAGCCAAATCCAGGGGAATCAGCCCCAGCATTTT; cdr3_aa: CASSQIQGNQPQHF; d_call: NA; clone_size: few; v_call: TRBV4-3; j_call: TRBJ1-5
cdr3_nt: TGTGCCAGCAGATCAGGACGGGGAGAAGAGACCCAGTACTTC; cdr3_aa: CASRSGRGEETQYF; d_call: NA; clone_size: NA; v_call: TRBV7-9; j_call: TRBJ2-5
cdr3_nt: TGCGCCAGCAGCGGCACGAGGAGGGGCAAGACAGATACGCAGTATTTT; cdr3_aa: CASSGTRRGKTDTQYF; d_call: NA; clone_size: few; v_call: TRBV7-3; j_call: TRBJ2-3
cdr3_nt: TGTGCCAGCAGCTTAGGCGGGACGGGAGGGAGGGCAAATACGCAGTATTTT; cdr3_aa: CASSLGGTGGRANTQYF; d_call: TRBD2; clone_size: many; v_call: TRBV13; j_call: TRBJ2-3
cdr3_nt: TGTGCCAGCAGTACTACTGAGCGGGAGAGGAGAGGGGAGCAGTTCTTC; cdr3_aa: CASSTTERERRGEQFF; d_call: TRBD2; clone_size: many; v_call: TRBV6-6; j_call: TRBJ2-1
cdr3_nt: TGTGCCAGCAGCCCACATTCCTTCTACGAGCAGTACTTC; cdr3_aa: CASSPHSFYEQYF; d_call: NA; clone_size: NA; v_call: TRBV7-2; j_call: TRBJ2-7
cdr3_nt: TGTGCCACCTCCCGGACAGGGCAAGAGACCCAGTACTTC; cdr3_aa: CATSRTGQETQYF; d_call: TRBD1; clone_size: NA; v_call: TRBV13; j_call: TRBJ2-5
cdr3_nt: TGTGCCAGCAGCTTCGTAGGCCGTGAAAAACTGTTTTTT; cdr3_aa: CASSFVGREKLFF; d_call: NA; clone_size: many; v_call: TRBV7-2; j_call: TRBJ1-4
cdr3_nt: TGTGCCAGCAGCTTTGGGGGAGGGGGAACCTACAATGAGCAGTTCTTC; cdr3_aa: CASSFGGGGTYNEQFF; d_call: NA; clone_size: few; v_call: TRBV5-4; j_call: TRBJ2-1
cdr3_nt: TGTGCCAGCAGCCGACTAGCGGATAGCACAGATACGCAGTATTTT; cdr3_aa: CASSRLADSTDTQYF; d_call: TRBD2; clone_size: few; v_call: TRBV5-6; j_call: TRBJ2-3
cdr3_nt: TGTGCCAGCAGTGTGAACCAGGGCCATGAAGCTTTCTTT; cdr3_aa: CASSVNQGHEAFF; d_call: NA; clone_size: few; v_call: TRBV28; j_call: TRBJ1-1
cdr3_nt: TGTGCCAGTAGTATACGAGGGTGGAATGAGCAGTTCTTC; cdr3_aa: CASSIRGWNEQFF; d_call: NA; clone_size: NA; v_call: TRBV19; j_call: TRBJ2-1
cdr3_nt: TGTGCCAGCGTAGCACTAGCGGGAGTGGAGGGTGAGCAGTTCTTC; cdr3_aa: CASVALAGVEGEQFF; d_call: TRBD2; clone_size: NA; v_call: TRBV6-4; j_call: TRBJ2-1
cdr3_nt: TGTGCCAGCTCACCACCCCTGTCAGATACGCAGTATTTT; cdr3_aa: CASSPPLSDTQYF; d_call: NA; clone_size: few; v_call: TRBV18; j_call: TRBJ2-3
cdr3_nt: TGTGCCAGCAGCCGTAGCGGGGCTCAAGAGACCCAGTACTTC; cdr3_aa: CASSRSGAQETQYF; d_call: TRBD2; clone_size: few; v_call: TRBV7-9; j_call: TRBJ2-5
cdr3_nt: TGTGCCAGCAGCTTGGCCGGGCAGCCCCCTAACTATGGCTACACCTTC; cdr3_aa: CASSLAGQPPNYGYTF; d_call: NA; clone_size: NA; v_call: TRBV5-6; j_call: TRBJ1-2
cdr3_nt: TGTGCCAGCAACAGGTGGGAGGCAGATACGCAGTATTTT; cdr3_aa: CASNRWEADTQYF; d_call: NA; clone_size: few; v_call: TRBV5-5; j_call: TRBJ2-3
cdr3_nt: TGTGCCAGCAGCCAGGGCTTATTCGGGACAGGCCAAGAGACCCAGTACTTC; cdr3_aa: CASSQGLFGTGQETQYF; d_call: TRBD1; clone_size: NA; v_call: TRBV14; j_call: TRBJ2-5
cdr3_nt: TGTGCCAGCATCTCTGGAAACACTGAAGCTTTCTTT; cdr3_aa: CASISGNTEAFF; d_call: NA; clone_size: few; v_call: TRBV28; j_call: TRBJ1-1
cdr3_nt: TGTGCCAGCAGTGCGGACAGGGAAGAGCAGTACTTC; cdr3_aa: CASSADREEQYF; d_call: TRBD1; clone_size: few; v_call: TRBV6-6; j_call: TRBJ2-7
cdr3_nt: TGTGCCAGCAGCTTAGGTTCCAGGACTGGGGGGGAGACCCAGTACTTC; cdr3_aa: CASSLGSRTGGETQYF; d_call: NA; clone_size: few; v_call: TRBV7-2; j_call: TRBJ2-5
cdr3_nt: TGTGCCAGCAGTCCCGGGACACTCTCCTACGAGCAGTACTTC; cdr3_aa: CASSPGTLSYEQYF; d_call: NA; clone_size: NA; v_call: TRBV28; j_call: TRBJ2-7
cdr3_nt: TGTGCCAGCGTCGCCCGACCGAATGAAAAACTGTTTTTT; cdr3_aa: CASVARPNEKLFF; d_call: NA; clone_size: few; v_call: TRBV2; j_call: TRBJ1-4
cdr3_nt: TGTGCCAGTAACGGACAGGGGTGGGGTGAGCAGTTCTTC; cdr3_aa: CASNGQGWGEQFF; d_call: TRBD1; clone_size: few; v_call: TRBV19; j_call: TRBJ2-1
cdr3_nt: TGTGCCAGCAGTACAGACCAGGGCCACAATGAGCAGTTCTTC; cdr3_aa: CASSTDQGHNEQFF; d_call: NA; clone_size: few; v_call: TRBV13; j_call: TRBJ2-1
cdr3_nt: TGTGCCATCAGTGAGACAGGGACCTACGAGCAGTACTTC; cdr3_aa: CAISETGTYEQYF; d_call: NA; clone_size: few; v_call: TRBV10-3; j_call: TRBJ2-7
cdr3_nt: TGCGCCAGCAGCCAAGGCTCAATCCAAGAGACCCAGTACTTC; cdr3_aa: CASSQGSIQETQYF; d_call: NA; clone_size: few; v_call: TRBV4-1; j_call: TRBJ2-5
cdr3_nt: TGCAGCGCAAAACAGGGTACTGGGGAGCTGTTTTTT; cdr3_aa: CSAKQGTGELFF; d_call: NA; clone_size: few; v_call: TRBV29-1; j_call: TRBJ2-2
cdr3_nt: TGTGCCACCAGCAGGTCCCAGGGGACCGGTGAAAAACTGTTTTTT; cdr3_aa: CATSRSQGTGEKLFF; d_call: NA; clone_size: NA; v_call: TRBV15; j_call: TRBJ1-4
cdr3_nt: TGCGCCAGCAGCTTGGAAGATCAAGCGGGGGATACGCAGTATTTT; cdr3_aa: CASSLEDQAGDTQYF; d_call: TRBD2; clone_size: few; v_call: TRBV5-1; j_call: TRBJ2-3
cdr3_nt: TGTGCCAGCAGCAAAGAACTAGCGGGAGGGTTCACAGATACGCAGTATTTT; cdr3_aa: CASSKELAGGFTDTQYF; d_call: TRBD2; clone_size: NA; v_call: TRBV5-6; j_call: TRBJ2-3
cdr3_nt: TGTGCCAGCACCCCGCGAGACAGGGCTGAAGCTTTCTTT; cdr3_aa: CASTPRDRAEAFF; d_call: TRBD1; clone_size: few; v_call: TRBV6-5; j_call: TRBJ1-1
cdr3_nt: TGTGCCAGTAGTATTGACAAGGCCTACAATGAGCAGTTCTTC; cdr3_aa: CASSIDKAYNEQFF; d_call: NA; clone_size: NA; v_call: TRBV19; j_call: TRBJ2-1